A single sample gave rise to the 10 T cell receptor beta chains below, sequenced in a study of CD8 T cells in ankylosing spondylitis. TCRdb re-called the 5' RACE reads with MiXCR, one entry per CDR3 protein. The data hold more than 60,000 distinct CDR3 sequences, with 5.3% observed a single time. Sequencing input: blood, either unsorted or a sorted T cell fraction (not recorded which). Every receptor here comes from a male donor with ankylosing spondylitis or in good health (not recorded which).

This clonotype was observed at least ten times. For the CDR3, the DNA is TGTGCCAGCAGTGTAACTGAGGGGAGCTCCTACGAGCAGTACTTC. It translates to CASSVTEGSSYEQYF. V is TRBV7-9 and J is TRBJ2-7, with D perhaps assigned TRBD1 or TRBD2 (5 bases each). Trimming stripped 6 bases from V and 0 bases from J, with 15 bases between. CDR3 size: 15 residues. CDR1 and CDR2 (germline): SEHNR, FQNEAQ (reference sequence).

This clonotype was seen repeatedly, ten times or more. The rearrangement uses TRBV6-2 or TRBV6-3 and TRBJ2-2; 8 bases are a match to TRBD2. V shed 0 bases and J 0 bases; nucleotides not matched to a gene: 12. Germline V gene lookup returns CDR1 MNHEY and CDR2 SVGEGT. CDR3 length: 20 residues. This CDR3 is CASSYSTRSSGETNTGELFF. The CDR3 DNA reads TGTGCCAGCAGTTACTCGACTCGGAGTAGCGGGGAAACGAACACCGGGGAGCTGTTTTTT.

This clonotype was seen more than once but under ten times. The chain employs TRBV11-1 and TRBJ1-5; TRBD1 is a possible D gene (5 bases). Germline-derived CDR1 and CDR2 are SGHAT and FQDESV (reference sequence). The CDR3 loop spans 18 amino acids. Trimming took 1 base from V and 2 from J, leaving 18 bases between them. The CDR3 spells CASSLGWGDRSGNQPQHF. CDR3 sequence (DNA): TGTGCCAGCAGCTTAGGGTGGGGCGACAGAAGCGGCAATCAGCCCCAGCATTTT.

This clonotype showed up many times. V and J are TRBV7-2 and TRBJ2-7; D not resolved. There are 16 residues in the CDR3. Between the trimmed V and J ends, which lost 0 bases and 0 bases, there was a span of 12 bases. Germline CDR1 is SGHTA and CDR2 is FQGNSA. As DNA, the CDR3 is TGTGCCAGCAGCTTAGCATCGACGCAGAGCTCCTACGAGCAGTACTTC. This encodes CASSLASTQSSYEQYF.

This clonotype was observed many times. The chain has TRBV12-3 or TRBV12-4 and TRBJ1-1; D unresolved. CDR3 length: 12 residues. Trimming pared 1 base from V and 7 bases from J, leaving 7 bases between. The CDR3 DNA follows: TGTGCCAGCAGTTTAGAAGCGGGTGAAGCTTTCTTT. Protein: CASSLEAGEAFF.

This clonotype was recorded at least ten times. The chain has TRBV28 and TRBJ1-3, with TRBD1 as a possible D gene (5 bases). The V gene lost 8 bases and the J gene lost 0 bases, with 14 bases spanning the gap. CDR1 is MDHEN and CDR2 is SYDVKM in the germline V gene. The CDR3 length is 15 residues. DNA of the CDR3: TGTGCCAGCGAGGGACGGATGAGCTCTGGAAACACCATATATTTT. It encodes CASEGRMSSGNTIYF.

In its sample, this clonotype was seen many times. The V gene is TRBV2, the J gene TRBJ2-7; D possibly corresponds to TRBD1 (6 bases). The CDR3 sequence is 11 residues long. Trimming pared 9 bases from V and 3 bases from J, leaving 9 bases between. Germline V gene sequence: CDR1 SNHLY, CDR2 FYNNEI. CDR3 loop: CASTGSYEQYF. CDR3 in DNA: TGTGCCAGTACAGGGAGCTACGAGCAGTACTTC.

The chain is built from TRBV7-2 and TRBJ2-5, with a possible D match to TRBD2 (5 bases). This CDR3 has 16 residues. Germline loops: CDR1 SGHTA, CDR2 FQGNSA. Trimming left V 1 base short and J 1 base short, with 13 bases between. CDR3 loop: CASSLEARGPQETQYF. The CDR3 DNA follows: TGTGCCAGCAGCTTAGAGGCTAGAGGGCCCCAAGAGACCCAGTACTTC.

This clonotype appeared many times. Written as DNA, the CDR3 is TGCAGTGCTGGGGGTAGCTTCGGCGAGACCCAGTACTTC. This translates into CSAGGSFGETQYF. V gene TRBV20-1 combines with J gene TRBJ2-5; D assignment may be TRBD1 or TRBD2 (5 bases each). V was clipped by 5 bases and J by 5 bases, with 15 bases between them. The germline V gene encodes CDR1 DFQATT and CDR2 SNEGSKA (reference sequence). The CDR3 covers 13 residues.

There are many counts of this clonotype. This rearrangement joins TRBV23-1 to TRBJ1-2; no firm D call. TRBV23-1 falls under the ORF class, with uncertain function. The CDR3 extends over 18 amino acids. V lost 0 bases to trimming and J lost 7 bases, with 24 bases between them. CDR3 protein: CASSQSWCTIYCFGGYTF. CDR3 DNA: TGCGCCAGCAGTCAATCGTGGTGTACAATTTATTGCTTTGGTGGCTACACCTTC.